This record concerns one T cell receptor (beta chain) sequence. These data belong to a study of blood T cell repertoires in COVID-19. The overall study: The samples span acute and convalescent COVID-19 from the United States, Italy and Spain. Sample material is recorded as cDNA or gDNA derived from T cells, B-cell-depleted T cells, or PBMCs.

The CDR3 sequence is 13 residues long. Germline values: CDR1 WNHNN, CDR2 SYGVQD (reference sequence). Losses at the gene ends were 4 bases for V and 6 bases for J; bases not matched to a gene: 2. The protocol was immunoSEQ multiplex PCR, while the TCRdb copy is restricted to in-frame clones and leaves out a portion. Here the sample spans 130,000 to 150,000 clones, around 87% being singletons. Individuals drawn from around 25 US areas were roughly 18 to 95 years old. Cohorts were based on clinical histories the participants reported. The V call is TRBV10-1, the J call TRBJ2-7; TRBD1 matches at 11 bases. The sequence was obtained from a man in his sixties who had recovered from COVID-19. The sequenced sample was PBMCs or T cells enriched from blood (not recorded which). The CDR3: CASSGGQGGEQYF. CDR3 coding DNA: TGCGCCAGCAGTGGGGGACAGGGGGGCGAGCAGTACTTC.